A selection of T cell receptor beta chains follows, all from one sample in a study of cytomegalovirus exposure and HLA in healthy donors. The method was immunoSEQ multiplex PCR; TCRdb's version includes in-frame clones alone and lacks a portion of them. This sample has 150,000 to 200,000 clones, with around 83% found just once. Sequencing was carried out using PBMCs. The source is a woman aged 40 to 50 in good health and CMV-seronegative. Both conserved end residues are part of each CDR3. The D gene is left open where the match is weak. Clone sizes are given selectively: once, few, many, or a class where the clone is expanded.

clone size: NA; D gene: TRBD1; V gene: TRBV6-1; J gene: TRBJ1-1; CDR3 DNA: TGTGCCAGCGTAAAGGGACAGGGGAACACTGAAGCTTTCTTT; CDR3 protein: CASVKGQGNTEAFF
clone size: NA; D gene: NA; V gene: TRBV21-1; J gene: TRBJ2-1; CDR3 DNA: TGTGCCAGCAGCAAACGAGCCAGGGCGTCCTACAATGAGCAGTTCTTC; CDR3 protein: CASSKRARASYNEQFF
clone size: NA; D gene: TRBD1; V gene: TRBV6-5; J gene: TRBJ1-1; CDR3 DNA: TGTGCCAGCAGTTCACAGGGGGCGATTGCGGACACTGAAGCTTTCTTT; CDR3 protein: CASSSQGAIADTEAFF
clone size: NA; D gene: TRBD1; V gene: TRBV30; J gene: TRBJ1-2; CDR3 DNA: TGTGCCTGGGGCAGACAGGGAACGCGTGGCTACACCTTC; CDR3 protein: CAWGRQGTRGYTF
clone size: NA; D gene: TRBD1; V gene: TRBV19; J gene: TRBJ2-5; CDR3 DNA: TGTGCCAGTAGTATACAGGGGGTATTAGGGGAGACCCAGTACTTC; CDR3 protein: CASSIQGVLGETQYF
clone size: NA; D gene: TRBD1; V gene: TRBV6-5; J gene: TRBJ2-7; CDR3 DNA: TGTGCCGTCGGGCAGGGGGTTCACTACGAGCAGTACTTC; CDR3 protein: CAVGQGVHYEQYF
clone size: NA; D gene: TRBD2; V gene: TRBV19; J gene: TRBJ2-7; CDR3 DNA: TGTGCCAGTCGATGGTCACTAGCGGGAGAATCCGAGCAGTACTTC; CDR3 protein: CASRWSLAGESEQYF
clone size: NA; D gene: NA; V gene: TRBV4-1; J gene: TRBJ2-3; CDR3 DNA: TGCGCCAGCAGGCAGACTACTCGGCTCGCAGATACGCAGTATTTT; CDR3 protein: CASRQTTRLADTQYF
clone size: NA; D gene: TRBD1; V gene: TRBV13; J gene: TRBJ2-5; CDR3 DNA: TGTGCCAGCAGCTTTAGGTACCCCGCCGGGACAGGGAGGCAAGAGACCCAGTACTTC; CDR3 protein: CASSFRYPAGTGRQETQYF
clone size: NA; D gene: TRBD2; V gene: TRBV9; J gene: TRBJ2-1; CDR3 DNA: TGTGCCAGCAGCCCACCTGGGCTAGCGGAGTCAAAGCAGTTCTTC; CDR3 protein: CASSPPGLAESKQFF
clone size: NA; D gene: NA; V gene: TRBV11-1; J gene: TRBJ2-5; CDR3 DNA: TGTGCCAGCAGCCCGCAGGGAGAGACCCAGTACTTC; CDR3 protein: CASSPQGETQYF
clone size: few; D gene: NA; V gene: TRBV5-4; J gene: TRBJ1-1; CDR3 DNA: TGTGCCAGCAGCTCGGACAGCAGCACTGAAGCTTTCTTT; CDR3 protein: CASSSDSSTEAFF
clone size: NA; D gene: NA; V gene: TRBV30; J gene: TRBJ1-5; CDR3 DNA: TGTGCCTGGAGCGTAACGGTTGATCAGCCCCAGCATTTT; CDR3 protein: CAWSVTVDQPQHF
clone size: NA; D gene: NA; V gene: TRBV19; J gene: TRBJ2-1; CDR3 DNA: TGTGCCAGTAGTATCCGACAGGAGACCTACAATGAGCAGTTCTTC; CDR3 protein: CASSIRQETYNEQFF
clone size: NA; D gene: NA; V gene: TRBV13; J gene: TRBJ1-2; CDR3 DNA: TGTGCCAGCAGCACACGGACGGAGGCTAACTATGGCTACACCTTC; CDR3 protein: CASSTRTEANYGYTF
clone size: NA; D gene: TRBD2; V gene: TRBV7-6; J gene: TRBJ2-1; CDR3 DNA: TGTGCCAGCAAAACGGGCGGGGGTAACAATGAGCAGTTCTTC; CDR3 protein: CASKTGGGNNEQFF
clone size: NA; D gene: TRBD1; V gene: TRBV5-6; J gene: TRBJ2-7; CDR3 DNA: TGTGCCAGCAGCTTGCAGGGGGTCTACGAGCAGTACTTC; CDR3 protein: CASSLQGVYEQYF